A selection of T cell receptor beta chains follows, all from one sample in a study of OX40 agonist ivuxolimab in advanced cancers. Data came from immunoSEQ multiplex PCR; TCRdb stores just in-frame clones and leaves some out. The repertoire holds fewer than 95,000 clones, with almost 85% as singletons. This specimen was CD4+ or CD8+ T cells sorted from blood, taken in a trial of the OX40 agonist ivuxolimab. These receptors all stem from an adult with an advanced solid tumor such as melanoma, head and neck, liver or kidney cancer. Each CDR3 is given with its conserved first and last residue. The D gene is left open where the match is weak. The size of a clone is reported for some rows only, either as once, few or many, or as a class for expanded clones.

V	size	J	D	CDR3	DNA
TRBV5-4	few	TRBJ1-1	NA	CASRSGGNTEAFF	TGTGCCAGCAGATCCGGAGGGAACACTGAAGCTTTCTTT
TRBV7-9	NA	TRBJ1-1	NA	CASSLARALNTEAFF	TGTGCCAGCAGCTTAGCCCGGGCCCTGAACACTGAAGCTTTCTTT
TRBV19	few	TRBJ1-5	NA	CASSAGNSNQPQHF	TGTGCCAGTAGTGCGGGAAATAGCAATCAGCCCCAGCATTTT
TRBV30	NA	TRBJ2-2	TRBD2	CAWKRLAGVNTGELFF	TGTGCCTGGAAAAGGCTGGCGGGAGTAAACACCGGGGAGCTGTTTTTT
TRBV2	few	TRBJ2-2	TRBD2	CASSGQLAGGGGELFF	TGTGCCAGCAGTGGGCAACTAGCGGGGGGCGGCGGGGAGCTGTTTTTT
TRBV5-1	once	TRBJ2-1	NA	CASSQGHLSYNEQFF	TGCGCCAGCAGCCAAGGACACCTCTCCTACAATGAGCAGTTCTTC
TRBV19	NA	TRBJ1-6	NA	CASRGAGTGGSPLHF	TGTGCCAGTAGAGGGGCGGGAACGGGAGGTTCACCCCTCCACTTT
TRBV19	once	TRBJ2-2	NA	CASSRDNANTGELFF	TGTGCCAGTAGTAGGGACAACGCGAACACCGGGGAGCTGTTTTTT
TRBV18	NA	TRBJ1-2	NA	CANSPGDGYGYTF	TGTGCCAACTCACCTGGGGACGGATATGGCTACACCTTC
TRBV30	NA	TRBJ2-5	TRBD2	CAWGTSGGLETQYF	TGTGCCTGGGGTACTAGCGGGGGGCTGGAGACCCAGTACTTC
TRBV7-2	NA	TRBJ2-7	NA	CASSAGAGEYEQYF	TGTGCCAGCAGCGCGGGGGCAGGGGAATACGAGCAGTACTTC
TRBV18	NA	TRBJ2-7	NA	CASSPLPDGEQYF	TGTGCCAGCTCACCACTACCGGACGGCGAGCAGTACTTC
TRBV9	NA	TRBJ2-1	TRBD2	CASSVSSGGANEQFF	TGTGCCAGCAGCGTGTCCAGCGGGGGGGCCAATGAGCAGTTCTTC
TRBV11-2	NA	TRBJ2-3	NA	CASSSHTDTQYF	TGTGCCAGCAGCTCCCACACAGATACGCAGTATTTT
TRBV29-1	NA	TRBJ2-2	TRBD2	CSVGGLATGELFF	TGCAGCGTAGGGGGACTAGCAACCGGGGAGCTGTTTTTT
TRBV10-3	NA	TRBJ1-6	NA	CAISESEGLVGSPLHF	TGTGCCATCAGTGAGTCGGAGGGGTTGGTTGGGTCACCCCTCCACTTT
TRBV11-2	NA	TRBJ2-1	NA	CASSRVESYNEQFF	TGTGCCAGCAGCCGCGTGGAATCCTACAATGAGCAGTTCTTC
TRBV4-3	NA	TRBJ2-3	TRBD2	CASSLGLAADTQYF	TGCGCCAGCAGCCTAGGACTAGCGGCAGATACGCAGTATTTT
TRBV11-2	NA	TRBJ2-7	TRBD2	CASSARGQGLAGGSYEQYF	TGTGCCAGCAGCGCCCGTGGACAGGGGCTAGCGGGGGGGAGCTACGAGCAGTACTTC
TRBV18	NA	TRBJ2-2	TRBD2	CASSPGGGRTGELFF	TGTGCCAGCTCCCCGGGCGGGGGACGTACCGGGGAGCTGTTTTTT
TRBV29-1	NA	TRBJ2-5	NA	CSHPRGETQYF	TGCAGCCACCCTCGGGGAGAGACCCAGTACTTC
TRBV5-6	NA	TRBJ2-7	TRBD1	CASSAGTDMYVEQYF	TGTGCCAGCAGCGCCGGGACAGATATGTACGTCGAGCAGTACTTC
TRBV18	NA	TRBJ1-1	TRBD1	CASSWTGGEAFF	TGTGCCAGCTCATGGACAGGGGGTGAAGCTTTCTTT
TRBV7-2	NA	TRBJ2-3	NA	CASSSPRMDTQYF	TGTGCCAGCAGCTCCCCAAGGATGGATACGCAGTATTTT
TRBV7-2	NA	TRBJ1-3	NA	CAARGAPGNTIYF	TGTGCCGCGCGGGGGGCGCCGGGAAACACCATATATTTT
TRBV7-2	NA	TRBJ1-1	TRBD1	CASSYRGGEAFF	TGTGCCAGCAGCTACAGGGGGGGAGAAGCTTTCTTT
TRBV4-1	NA	TRBJ2-6	NA	CASSQEGVLSGANVLTF	TGCGCCAGCAGCCAAGAGGGTGTCCTCTCTGGGGCCAACGTCCTGACTTTC
TRBV6-5	once	TRBJ1-2	TRBD1	CATGQGGYSVYGYTF	TGTGCCACCGGACAGGGAGGTTATTCGGTATATGGCTACACCTTC
TRBV30	NA	TRBJ1-1	NA	CAWKGGLLNTEAFF	TGTGCCTGGAAGGGGGGGCTGTTGAACACTGAAGCTTTCTTT
TRBV2	NA	TRBJ1-4	NA	CASSARGATNEKLFF	TGTGCCAGCAGTGCCAGGGGTGCAACTAATGAAAAACTGTTTTTT
TRBV7-9	NA	TRBJ2-7	TRBD2	CASSFSGGASEQYF	TGTGCCAGCAGCTTTAGCGGGGGGGCGAGCGAGCAGTACTTC
TRBV11-2	NA	TRBJ1-1	NA	CASSLAGGTEAFF	TGTGCCAGCAGCTTAGCGGGGGGCACTGAAGCTTTCTTT
TRBV11-2	NA	TRBJ1-6	NA	CASSFQQGISQLHF	TGTGCCAGCAGCTTTCAACAAGGAATAAGTCAACTCCACTTT
TRBV7-9	NA	TRBJ2-2	NA	CASSLTRDTGELFF	TGTGCCAGCAGCTTAACCAGGGACACCGGGGAGCTGTTTTTT
TRBV19	NA	TRBJ2-1	NA	CASNMGQRYNEQFF	TGTGCCAGTAACATGGGGCAGCGGTACAATGAGCAGTTCTTC
TRBV6-6	NA	TRBJ2-2	NA	CASSPRTAVTGELFF	TGTGCCAGCAGTCCGCGGACAGCCGTGACCGGGGAGCTGTTTTTT
TRBV5-1	NA	TRBJ2-1	NA	CASSLIPGNEQFF	TGCGCCAGCAGCTTGATTCCGGGCAATGAGCAGTTCTTC
TRBV19	once	TRBJ2-5	NA	CASRVTGPPGTQYF	TGTGCCAGTAGGGTCACAGGGCCCCCAGGGACCCAGTACTTC
TRBV7-2	NA	TRBJ2-5	TRBD1	CASSLGPGGVQETQYF	TGTGCCAGCAGCTTAGGACCAGGGGGAGTGCAAGAGACCCAGTACTTC
TRBV7-2	NA	TRBJ1-4	TRBD1	CASSLGQGSPTNEKLFF	TGTGCCAGCAGCTTGGGACAGGGAAGCCCAACTAATGAAAAACTGTTTTTT
TRBV4-2	once	TRBJ1-6	NA	CASSQDPQYSGSPLHF	TGTGCCAGCAGCCAAGATCCACAGTATTCGGGGTCACCCCTCCACTTT
TRBV29-1	NA	TRBJ1-1	NA	CSVGEQGGTEAFF	TGCAGCGTCGGGGAACAGGGTGGCACTGAAGCTTTCTTT
TRBV11-1	NA	TRBJ1-2	NA	CASSAGRDGYTF	TGTGCCAGCAGCGCCGGGAGGGATGGCTACACCTTC
TRBV6-1	once	TRBJ1-2	TRBD1	CASSGVTGQGQYYGYTF	TGTGCCAGCAGTGGGGTTACCGGACAGGGGCAGTACTATGGCTACACCTTC
TRBV11-2	NA	TRBJ2-7	NA	CASSLVSGRGPEQYF	TGTGCCAGCAGCTTAGTAAGTGGCAGGGGCCCCGAGCAGTACTTC
TRBV5-1	NA	TRBJ2-7	TRBD2	CASSLEGLAGTYEQYF	TGCGCCAGCAGCTTGGAAGGGCTAGCGGGGACCTACGAGCAGTACTTC
TRBV5-4	NA	TRBJ1-1	NA	CASSADRNTEAFF	TGTGCCAGCAGCGCCGACAGGAACACTGAAGCTTTCTTT
TRBV11-2	NA	TRBJ1-3	NA	CASRGSLTSGNTIYF	TGTGCCAGCAGGGGGTCCCTTACCTCGGGAAACACCATATATTTT
TRBV5-1	NA	TRBJ2-1	TRBD1	CASSFGTAYNEQFF	TGCGCCAGCAGCTTCGGGACAGCCTACAATGAGCAGTTCTTC
TRBV2	NA	TRBJ2-2	NA	CASSEATAIPGELFF	TGTGCCAGCAGTGAAGCGACGGCTATTCCCGGGGAGCTGTTTTTT
TRBV19	once	TRBJ2-6	NA	CASSPQDRSGANVLTF	TGTGCCAGTAGTCCGCAGGACCGATCTGGGGCCAACGTCCTGACTTTC
TRBV5-4	NA	TRBJ2-1	NA	CASSLATRGGYNEQFF	TGTGCCAGCAGCTTGGCAACCAGGGGGGGCTACAATGAGCAGTTCTTC
TRBV5-6	NA	TRBJ2-6	TRBD1	CASREQGAPGANVLTF	TGTGCCAGCAGAGAACAGGGGGCGCCCGGGGCCAACGTCCTGACTTTC
TRBV6-1	NA	TRBJ1-2	NA	CASSEGPGPYGYTF	TGTGCCAGCAGTGAAGGTCCAGGGCCTTATGGCTACACCTTC
TRBV5-1	NA	TRBJ2-2	TRBD2	CASSSQPGGADGELFF	TGCGCCAGCAGCTCCCAACCGGGGGGGGCTGACGGGGAGCTGTTTTTT
TRBV2	NA	TRBJ1-2	TRBD1	CASSKGQAVRYGYTF	TGTGCCAGCAGTAAAGGACAGGCCGTTAGGTATGGCTACACCTTC
TRBV6-5	NA	TRBJ1-2	NA	CASSYDSANYGYTF	TGTGCCAGCAGTTACGACTCAGCTAACTATGGCTACACCTTC
TRBV4-1	NA	TRBJ2-2	TRBD1	CASSHQPLGQGRTGELFF	TGCGCCAGCAGCCACCAGCCCCTAGGACAGGGTAGGACCGGGGAGCTGTTTTTT
TRBV2	NA	TRBJ2-3	NA	CASKPGGQGADTQYF	TGTGCCAGCAAACCGGGAGGACAGGGCGCAGATACGCAGTATTTT
TRBV7-3	NA	TRBJ1-4	NA	CASSSQGPATNEKLFF	TGTGCCAGCAGCTCCCAGGGGCCTGCAACTAATGAAAAACTGTTTTTT